This is a list of T cell receptor beta chains from one sample in a study of cytotoxic CD8 clonotypes in ibrutinib-treated CLL. TCRdb keeps only in-frame clones here, not all; method: immunoSEQ multiplex PCR. The sample includes around 150,000 clones, approximately 90% seen only once; the top ten take 3% to 3.5%. The input for sequencing was PBMCs, taken at disease progression, from a patient treated with ibrutinib. These receptors originate from a human donor with chronic lymphocytic leukemia. CDR3s include the opening cysteine and the closing phenylalanine or tryptophan. The D gene is left open where the match is weak. Clone size is given for some rows only: seen once, a few or many times, or a class if the clone is expanded.

v_gene	j_gene	abundance	d_gene	CDR3nt	CDR3aa
TRBV7-9	TRBJ2-7	NA	TRBD2	TGTGCCAGCAGCTTACATAGCGGGAGCACCTACGAGCAGTACTTC	CASSLHSGSTYEQYF
TRBV11-2	TRBJ1-3	NA	NA	TGTGCCAGCAGCCCCGCGGGAGGAAACACCATATATTTT	CASSPAGGNTIYF
TRBV6-1	TRBJ2-1	NA	TRBD2	TGTGCCAGCAGCGGGGGGGTCGATGAGCAGTTCTTC	CASSGGVDEQFF
TRBV6-1	TRBJ1-2	NA	NA	TGTGCCAGCAGTGAACACCCAGGGTCAAGCAACTATGGCTACACCTTC	CASSEHPGSSNYGYTF
TRBV9	TRBJ2-7	NA	NA	TGTGCCAGCAGCGCCGGACCGGACGGGTCGGTGCAGTACTTC	CASSAGPDGSVQYF
TRBV29-1	TRBJ2-7	few	NA	TGCAGCGTTGAAGGTTCGAGCGAAGAGGGAAATCTGTACGAGCAGTACTTC	CSVEGSSEEGNLYEQYF
TRBV30	TRBJ2-2	NA	NA	TGTGCCAGGCGGGGGCGGATTGCGAACACCGGGGAGCTGTTTTTT	CARRGRIANTGELFF
TRBV6-1	TRBJ1-3	once	NA	TGTGCCAGCAGTGACCCCGGGGGGTTTTTCTCTGGAAACACCATATATTTT	CASSDPGGFFSGNTIYF
TRBV4-1	TRBJ2-7	NA	NA	TGCGCCAGCAGCCAAAGGACGGGCTCCTACGAGCAGTACTTC	CASSQRTGSYEQYF
TRBV25-1	TRBJ2-7	NA	NA	TGTGCCAGCAGTGCCCAGTACTACGAGCAGTACTTC	CASSAQYYEQYF
TRBV19	TRBJ2-7	NA	NA	TGTGCCAGTAGTATCGCAGGCCGGGCATGGGAGCAGTACTTC	CASSIAGRAWEQYF
TRBV5-1	TRBJ1-5	NA	NA	TGCGCCAGCAGCTACTCAGGGGTGGCCAATCAGCCCCAGCATTTT	CASSYSGVANQPQHF
TRBV18	TRBJ1-2	NA	TRBD1	TGTGCCAGCTCACCAGGGCAGGGGGCGGACTATGGCTACACCTTC	CASSPGQGADYGYTF